This T cell receptor beta chain was captured by sequencing in a study of cytomegalovirus exposure and HLA in healthy donors. Notes on the study in general: Follow-up analysis found HLA locus-dependent TCR association rates, highest for DRB1 and lowest for HLA-C. 87-base-pair reads could not separate some V segments, including TRBV6-2 and TRBV6-3. Association with HLA alleles at 0.05 false discovery rate was found for 15,000 to 20,000 TCR beta sequences in a later analysis.

With 60 Vbeta and 13 Jbeta primers, the PCR was carried out. The method was immunoSEQ multiplex PCR; TCRdb's version includes in-frame clones alone and lacks a portion of them. The repertoire holds 150,000 or so clones, with around 80% as singletons. V was cut by 8 bases and J by 5 bases, with 18 bases left in between. CDR1 and CDR2 (germline): MDHEN, SYDVKM. This CDR3 contains 15 residues. For this clone: What it recognizes is unknown.

Whereas donors were nominally healthy upon sampling, unrecorded immune exposures were probable. Source material: PBMCs. The chain joins TRBV28 to TRBJ1-4; D remains ambiguous. The TCR comes from a woman aged 40 to 55 in good health and CMV-seronegative. The CDR3: CASRYTRGRNEKLFF. In DNA, the CDR3 is TGTGCCAGCCGTTATACACGGGGAAGGAATGAAAAACTGTTTTTT.